This T cell receptor beta chain derives from a study of T cells in women clearing cervical HPV infection. The V gene end was trimmed by 1 base and the J gene end by 7 bases; junction bases not matched to a gene: 5. The CDR3 has 16 amino acids. Germline lookup yields CDR1 MGHRA and CDR2 YSYEKL. Average input was around 1,200 ng genomic DNA for immunoSEQ TCR beta CDR3 amplification. Sequencing was performed with immunoSEQ multiplex PCR; in TCRdb, only in-frame clones are kept and a portion is missing. Its clone listing holds about 27,000 clones. All participants had a single incident cervical HPV16 infection, and prevalent HPV16 infections were excluded. HPV was found by MY09/MY11 PCR and dot-blot genotyping. As to this clone: The sequence runs out 3 residues before the end of the CDR3; the remainder is reconstructed from the germline J gene.

Sequenced sample: blood buffy coat. This receptor was obtained from a woman between 18 and 75 years old with a cervical HPV16 infection that either progressed to CIN3+ or cleared (not recorded which). V usage is TRBV4-1 and J usage is TRBJ1-4, with 11 bases aligning to TRBD1. The CDR3 protein is CASSQGVGTGGEKLFF. The sequenced CDR3 bases are TGCGCCAGCAGCCAAGGGGTCGGGACAGGGGGTGAAAAA.